Each of the 26 T cell receptor beta chains below was sequenced from the same sample in a study of control samples from healthy donors and cancer patients. Repertoires were generated with immunoSEQ multiplex PCR, while TCRdb's copy carries only in-frame clones and drops some. The sample yields 400,000 to 500,000 clones, approximately 92% seen once. Sequenced sample: PBMCs. These receptors were obtained from a man aged 35 to 55 with head and neck cancer.

In DNA, the CDR3 is TGCGCCAGCAGCCAAGGGGCTAGCGGGGGGGCAGCAGATACGCAGTATTTT. Translated, it gives CASSQGASGGAADTQYF. This chain links TRBV4-3 with TRBJ2-3; TRBD2 aligns across 12 bases. The trim removed 1 base at V and 4 bases at J, leaving 6 bases unmatched. CDR3 length: 17 residues. CDR1 and CDR2 from the germline V gene are LGHNA and YSLEER.

The chain couples TRBV3-1 (or the pseudogene TRBV3-2) to TRBJ2-6; D tentatively reads TRBD1 or TRBD2 (5 bases each). V dropped 1 base and J dropped 1 base, with 26 bases sitting between them. This CDR3 has 22 amino acids. The germline CDR1 and CDR2 sequences are LGHDT and YNNKEL (reference sequence). The CDR3 region is CASSQVGVVGTYRPSGANVLTF. The CDR3 DNA sequence: TGTGCCAGCAGCCAAGTGGGCGTCGTCGGGACGTACCGTCCATCTGGGGCCAACGTCCTGACTTTC.

The gene calls are TRBV4-3 and TRBJ2-1; 8 positions match TRBD2. Germline trimming cut 0 bases from V and 6 bases from J; bases unmatched to any gene: 13. Looked up from germline, CDR1 is LGHNA and CDR2 is YSLEER. The CDR3 covers 18 residues. The CDR3 DNA sequence: TGCGCCAGCAGCCAAGATTTGAGCGGGGGACTCTTGAGCAATGAGCAGTTCTTC. This codes for CASSQDLSGGLLSNEQFF.

This clone showed up just once. The chain carries TRBV11-3 and TRBJ2-1; 14 nucleotides agree with TRBD2. V trimming: 5 bases; J trimming: 4 bases; junction bases outside the gene matches: 4. The germline V gene encodes CDR1 SGHNT and CDR2 YENEEA. The CDR3 totals 16 residues. The chain's CDR3 is CASSPTSGRAYNEQFF. The CDR3 DNA reads as TGTGCCAGCAGCCCGACTAGCGGGAGGGCTTACAATGAGCAGTTCTTC.

This clone was seen a few times. The chain uses TRBV6-5 and TRBJ2-1; TRBD2 matches at 10 bases. CDR3 length: 14 amino acids. CDR1 is MNHEY, CDR2 SVGAGI, per germline. V trimming: 4 bases; J trimming: 6 bases; junction bases outside the gene matches: 3. CDR3 sequence: CASSSGTSVNEQFF. The CDR3 DNA is TGTGCCAGCAGTTCCGGGACTAGCGTCAATGAGCAGTTCTTC.

This rearrangement joins TRBV28 to TRBJ1-5; no reliable D call. Per the germline V gene, CDR1 is MDHEN and CDR2 is SYDVKM. The CDR3 sequence is 16 residues long. Between the trimmed V and J ends, which lost 2 bases and 1 base, there was a span of 12 bases. CDR3 protein: CASSLLTRLSNQPQHF. DNA of the CDR3: TGTGCCAGCAGTTTACTAACACGGCTAAGCAATCAGCCCCAGCATTTT.

The CDR3 DNA sequence: TGTGCCAGCACCGCGCCAGGGGCCTATGGCTACACCTTC. This translates into CASTAPGAYGYTF. V gene TRBV7-2 combines with J gene TRBJ1-2, with a tentative D call TRBD1 (6 bases). V lost 7 bases, J lost 4 bases, and 13 bases lay in between. Germline V lookup: CDR1 SGHTA, CDR2 FQGNSA. The CDR3 has 13 residues.

The genes are TRBV19 and TRBJ1-4; no clear D gene. Germline lookup yields CDR1 LNHDA and CDR2 SQIVND (reference sequence). The CDR3 contains 13 residues. The V end was cut by 3 bases, the J end by 8 bases, with 10 bases between. The CDR3 nucleotides are TGTGCCAGTAGTATCGGTTCGCGAGAAAAACTGTTTTTT. Translating gives CASSIGSREKLFF.

The chain carries TRBV14 and TRBJ2-7; TRBD1 matches 9 bases. CDR1 is SGHDN and CDR2 is FVKESK in the germline V gene. The CDR3 consists of 14 residues. V shed 4 bases, J shed 3 bases, and the junction held 4 bases outside the gene matches. This CDR3 reads CASSPGQGGYEQYF. The CDR3 coding sequence is TGTGCCAGCAGCCCGGGACAGGGCGGCTACGAGCAGTACTTC.

The chain uses TRBV27 and TRBJ1-1; D is unresolved. Germline V lookup: CDR1 MNHEY, CDR2 SMNVEV (reference sequence). This CDR3 is built from 12 residues. With 4 bases removed from V and 8 bases from J, the gap between germline ends came to 11 bases. In DNA form, the CDR3 reads TGTGCCAGCAGTTCCCTCGCCCGAGAAGCTTTCTTT. Amino acids: CASSSLAREAFF.

In DNA form, the CDR3 reads TGCGCCAGCAGCTCGACCGTCGGGACTAGTGTTAATGAGCAGTTCTTC. Protein: CASSSTVGTSVNEQFF. The V and J genes are TRBV5-1 and TRBJ2-1, with 8 bases lining up with TRBD2. V shed 3 bases and J 7 bases; nucleotides not matched to a gene: 12. Germline V gene sequence: CDR1 SGHRS, CDR2 YFSETQ. The CDR3 sequence is 16 residues long. Looking up the rest from reference TRBV5-1 and TRBJ2-1 gives the full variable domain: KAGVTQTPRYLIKTRGQQVTLSCSPISGHRSVSWYQQTPGQGLQFLFEYFSETQRNKGNFPGRFSGRQFSNSRSEMNVSTLELGDSALYLCASSSTVGTSVNEQFFGPGTRLTVL.

CDR3 amino acids: CASSVENIQYF. CDR3 coding DNA: TGTGCCAGCAGTGTCGAAAACATTCAGTACTTC. The chain couples TRBV28 to TRBJ2-4; D is undetermined. The V gene lost 5 bases and the J gene lost 5 bases, with 4 bases spanning the gap. This CDR3 spans 11 amino acids. The V gene's germline CDR1 is MDHEN and CDR2 SYDVKM.

This chain joins TRBV25-1 and TRBJ2-1, with a possible D match to TRBD1 (6 bases). This CDR3 spans 14 amino acids. CDR1 is MGHDK, CDR2 SYGVNS, per germline. Trimming removed 6 bases at V and 5 bases at J, with 14 bases between. The CDR3 DNA reads as TGTGCCAGCAGACAAAAACAGGGACACAATGAGCAGTTCTTC. Protein: CASRQKQGHNEQFF.

The J gene is TRBJ1-4, the V gene TRBV28; TRBD1 aligns across 9 bases. Germline V gives CDR1 MDHEN, CDR2 SYDVKM. This CDR3 spans 15 amino acids. The J segment lost 5 bases and the V segment lost 3 bases, leaving 4 bases of the junction unmatched. The CDR3 region has the DNA TGTGCCAGCAGTTTCGCGACAGGGGGGAATGAAAAACTGTTTTTT. This gives the protein CASSFATGGNEKLFF.

The rearrangement links TRBV7-8 to TRBJ1-2, with D possibly matching TRBD1 (5 bases). This CDR3 region has 13 residues. V was cut by 7 bases and J by 4 bases, with 13 bases left in between. The V gene's germline CDR1 is SGHVS and CDR2 FQNEAQ. CDR3 DNA: TGTGCCAGCACTCCCGGGGGAGGCTATGGCTACACCTTC. Its translation: CASTPGGGYGYTF.

The V gene is TRBV3-1 (or the pseudogene TRBV3-2), the J gene TRBJ1-2; 8 bases match TRBD1. The germline V gene encodes CDR1 LGHDT and CDR2 YNNKEL (reference sequence). The CDR3 consists of 15 residues. The V segment lost 4 bases and the J segment 0 bases; nucleotides outside the gene matches: 4. The CDR3 DNA is TGTGCCAGCAGCCCCCGACAGGGGACTAACTATGGCTACACCTTC. Protein product: CASSPRQGTNYGYTF.

This clone was seen only once. The chain has TRBV28 and TRBJ2-2; TRBD2 agrees at 11 bases. CDR3 length equals 17 residues. Trimming cost V 2 bases and J 5 bases; bases outside gene matches: 7. Germline-derived CDR1 and CDR2 are MDHEN and SYDVKM. The DNA of the CDR3 is TGTGCCAGCAGTTTAGGGGCCGGGACTAGCGGAACCGGGGAGCTGTTTTTT. It yields the protein CASSLGAGTSGTGELFF.

As concerns this clone: Additional DNA sequences in this sample encode the identical CDR3. The rearrangement uses TRBV18 and TRBJ1-5; 9 bases line up with TRBD1. The CDR3 is made up of 14 amino acids. The germline CDR1 and CDR2 sequences are KGHSH and LQKENI. Germline trimming cut 3 bases from V and 4 bases from J; bases unmatched to any gene: 1. The CDR3 loop reads CASSPTGGNQPQHF. The CDR3, as DNA: TGTGCCAGCTCACCGACAGGGGGAAATCAGCCCCAGCATTTT. Variable domain in full (rest from reference TRBV18 and TRBJ1-5): NAGVMQNPRHLVRRRGQEARLRCSPMKGHSHVYWYRQLPEEGLKFMVYLQKENIIDESGMPKERFSAEFPKEGPSILRIQQVVRGDSAAYFCASSPTGGNQPQHFGDGTRLSIL.

As for this clone: One junction end does not reproduce the germline sequence, and a read error may be involved. Other DNA sequences within the sample encode an identical CDR3. The chain employs TRBV9 and TRBJ1-2, with 7 bases lining up with TRBD1. The germline CDR1 and CDR2 sequences are SGDLS and YYNGEE. The CDR3 is 15 amino acids. CDR3 residues: CASSVGDRGGYGYTF. CDR3 sequence (DNA): TGTGCCAGCAGCGTAGGGGACAGAGGGGGCTATGGCTATACCTTC.

V gene TRBV6-5 combines with J gene TRBJ1-5; no reliable D call. This CDR3 region has 15 residues. Germline loops: CDR1 MNHEY, CDR2 SVGAGI. Trimming shortened V by 10 bases and J by 0 bases, and 16 bases separated the two germline ends. CDR3 coding DNA: TGTGCCACGCAACCCGGCCGATATAGCAATCAGCCCCAGCATTTT. Translated: CATQPGRYSNQPQHF.

The gene calls are TRBV28 and TRBJ2-7, with 9 bases identical to TRBD1. This CDR3 region has 15 residues. The germline V gene has CDR1 MDHEN and CDR2 SYDVKM. With V trimmed by 2 bases and J by 2 bases, 4 bases remained unmatched. The CDR3 DNA follows: TGTGCCAGCAGTTTAGGGACAGGGCCTCCCTACGAGCAGTACTTC. Amino acids: CASSLGTGPPYEQYF. Combining the CDR3 with reference TRBV28 and TRBJ2-7 gives the whole variable domain DVKVTQSSRYLVKRTGEKVFLECVQDMDHENMFWYRQDPGLGLRLIYFSYDVKMKEKGDIPEGYSVSREKKERFSLILESASTNQTSMYLCASSLGTGPPYEQYFGPGTRLTVT.

The chain combines TRBV6-4 with TRBJ1-1, with unresolved D. The germline CDR1 and CDR2 sequences are MRHNA and SNTAGT. V dropped 6 bases and J dropped 4 bases, with 18 bases sitting between them. The CDR3 is 15 amino acids. The CDR3, as DNA: TGTGCCAGCAGACCTGCCATAGGAAGTGTCACTGAAGCTTTCTTT. Protein: CASRPAIGSVTEAFF.

V usage is TRBV3-1 (or the pseudogene TRBV3-2) and J usage is TRBJ2-5, with TRBD2 identical over 12 bases. V shed 6 bases and J 3 bases; nucleotides not matched to a gene: 2. Germline CDR1 reads LGHDT; CDR2 reads YNNKEL (reference sequence). The CDR3 loop spans 14 amino acids. The DNA of the CDR3 is TGTGCCAGCAGTCGGACTAGCGGGGAAGAGACCCAGTACTTC. This sequence encodes CASSRTSGEETQYF.

The chain combines TRBV5-1 with TRBJ2-7, with D perhaps being TRBD1 or TRBD2 (5 bases each). CDR1 and CDR2 from the germline V gene are SGHRS and YFSETQ. This CDR3 region has 15 residues. V was trimmed by 2 bases and J by 1 base, leaving 13 bases between them. The CDR3 protein is CASSFPGRESYEQYF. The CDR3 DNA reads TGCGCCAGCAGCTTTCCGGGCAGGGAGTCCTACGAGCAGTACTTC. The full variable domain, rest sourced from reference TRBV5-1 and TRBJ2-7, is KAGVTQTPRYLIKTRGQQVTLSCSPISGHRSVSWYQQTPGQGLQFLFEYFSETQRNKGNFPGRFSGRQFSNSRSEMNVSTLELGDSALYLCASSFPGRESYEQYFGPGTRLTVT.

The chain joins TRBV7-2 to TRBJ2-4; TRBD2 agrees at 9 bases. The junction had 4 bases not matched to a gene; V was cut back by 5 bases and J by 5 bases. The CDR3 is 14 amino acids. In germline, CDR1 is SGHTA, CDR2 FQGNSA. The CDR3 here is CASSPLAGENIQYF. CDR3 sequence (DNA): TGTGCCAGCAGCCCATTAGCGGGAGAAAACATTCAGTACTTC.

The chain recombines TRBV10-3 with TRBJ2-1, with D perhaps matching TRBD2 (5 bases). Trimming cost V 8 bases and J 12 bases, with 17 bases left between them. CDR1 is ENHRY, CDR2 SYGVKD, per germline. The CDR3 runs to 12 residues. CDR3 nucleotides: TGTGCCATCTCTCTCAACAATGAGGGGCAGTTCTTC. Its protein is CAISLNNEGQFF.